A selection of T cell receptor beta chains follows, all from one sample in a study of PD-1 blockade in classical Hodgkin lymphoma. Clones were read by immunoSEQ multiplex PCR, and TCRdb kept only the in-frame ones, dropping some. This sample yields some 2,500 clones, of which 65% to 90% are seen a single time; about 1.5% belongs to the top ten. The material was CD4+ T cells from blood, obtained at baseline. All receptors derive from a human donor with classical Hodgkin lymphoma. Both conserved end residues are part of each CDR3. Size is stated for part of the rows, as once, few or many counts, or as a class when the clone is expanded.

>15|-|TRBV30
CAYPTTLAGTDTQYF
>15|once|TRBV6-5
CASSPSPGLPSGYTF
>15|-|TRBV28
CASTRPRGYGNTIYF
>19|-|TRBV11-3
CASSLVLASGRAKQETQYF
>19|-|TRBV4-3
CASSQVLPLGLAGGYEQYF
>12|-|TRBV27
CASSFHGQGLHF
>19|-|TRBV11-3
CASSLPGSETSRPQETQYF
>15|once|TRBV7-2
CASSQTRGGSYEQYF
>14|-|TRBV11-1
CASRPGDRNTEAFF
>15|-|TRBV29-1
CSVAPSGNSLSEQFF
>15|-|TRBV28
CASSFLGGRYNEQFF
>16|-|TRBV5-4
CASSLEASGSSYEQYF
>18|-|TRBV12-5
CASGLAFSMSSYNSPLHF
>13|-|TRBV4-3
CASSQEGGYGYTF
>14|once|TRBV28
CASSPRGLLYGYTF
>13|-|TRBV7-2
CASSSRGGTEAFF
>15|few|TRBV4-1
CASSQGWTENTEAFF
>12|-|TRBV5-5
CASSVWDHEQYF
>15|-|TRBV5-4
CASSLQGTGANVLTF
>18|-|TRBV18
CASSPVPGLAGGGYEQYF
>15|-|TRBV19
CASSIADQMVYEQYF
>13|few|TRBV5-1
CASSLAGSYGYTF
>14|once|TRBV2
CAGAESKYQETQYF
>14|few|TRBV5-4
CASSSGTGNQPQHF
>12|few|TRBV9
CASSSRDSEAFF
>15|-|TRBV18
CASSPDRANNYGYTF
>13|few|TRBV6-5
CATQGRAGNTIYF
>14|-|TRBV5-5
CASSLWGANYGYTF
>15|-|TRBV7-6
CASSPSIGTRGEQYF
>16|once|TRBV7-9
CASSFLQGSSPYEQYF
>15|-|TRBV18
CASSPPSATNEKLFF
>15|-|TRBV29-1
CSVEWTSGGWSEQFF
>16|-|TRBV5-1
CASSLNLVGTGDGYTF
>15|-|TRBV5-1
CASSFSGRAGYEQYF
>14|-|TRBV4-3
CASSQDVGADTQYF
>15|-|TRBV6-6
CASSYSGEFGNTIYF
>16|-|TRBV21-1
CASSKEGGVKRDTQYF
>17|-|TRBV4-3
CASSQSGRGVANYGYTF
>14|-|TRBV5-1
CASSLDVSGRASHF
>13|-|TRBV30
CAWSGQGLHGYTF
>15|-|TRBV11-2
CASIEAGTGTGELFF
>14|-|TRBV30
CAWSVEVGGDTQYF
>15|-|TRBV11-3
CASTKSGSLTGELFF
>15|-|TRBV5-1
CASSLTGTLNYGYTF
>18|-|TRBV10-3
CAISESALGDGTNEKLFF
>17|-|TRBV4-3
CASSQTGTSINTGELFF
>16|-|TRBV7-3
CASSSRQGRYYNEQFF
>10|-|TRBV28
CASSLGRAFF
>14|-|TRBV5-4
CASSSLGREETQYF